These T cell receptor beta chains were read from a single sample in a study of T cells after yellow fever vaccination. TCRdb re-derived calls from the 5' RACE reads in MiXCR, one entry per CDR3 protein. Of about 320,000 distinct CDR3 sequences detected, roughly 10% appear once; the ten largest clones hold less than 3.5%. The source material was CD4+ T cells sorted from PBMCs, sampled 45 days after the yellow fever booster vaccination. These receptor sequences come from a man younger than 35 who received the YFV17D yellow fever vaccine. Both conserved end residues are part of each CDR3. Fields, in order: J gene, clone size, CDR3 length, V gene, D gene, CDR3 protein, CDR3 DNA. D genes are given only for firm matches. Expanded clones are given a class, and other clones once, few, many or no size at all.

J: TRBJ2-5
size: few
length: 16
V: TRBV28
D: TRBD2
CDR3: CASSSTGRGDQETQYF
DNA: TGTGCCAGCAGTTCGACGGGGAGGGGCGACCAAGAGACCCAGTACTTC

J: TRBJ2-1
size: few
length: 13
V: TRBV6-2/TRBV6-3
D: TRBD2
CDR3: CAGQRGGHNEQFF
DNA: TGCGCAGGACAGCGGGGGGGACACAATGAGCAGTTCTTC

J: TRBJ1-2
size: many
length: 13
V: TRBV5-1
D: NA
CDR3: CASSLTGISSYTF
DNA: TGCGCCAGCAGCTTGACCGGGATATCCAGCTACACCTTC

J: TRBJ2-1
size: many
length: 15
V: TRBV5-4
D: TRBD2
CDR3: CASSFSGGPYNEQFF
DNA: TGTGCCAGCAGCTTTAGCGGGGGGCCATACAATGAGCAGTTCTTC

J: TRBJ1-5
size: NA
length: 14
V: TRBV12-3/TRBV12-4
D: NA
CDR3: CASSPLGSNQPQHF
DNA: TGTGCCAGCAGCCCATTGGGGAGCAATCAGCCCCAGCATTTT

J: TRBJ2-3
size: NA
length: 15
V: TRBV6-5
D: NA
CDR3: CASSYSDVSTDTQYF
DNA: TGTGCCAGCAGTTACTCGGACGTGAGCACAGATACGCAGTATTTT

J: TRBJ1-6
size: once
length: 13
V: TRBV2
D: NA
CDR3: CARGNRDNSPLHF
DNA: TGTGCCCGGGGGAACAGGGATAATTCACCCCTCCACTTT

J: TRBJ1-4
size: NA
length: 15
V: TRBV4-2
D: TRBD1
CDR3: CASSHGDSDNEKLFF
DNA: TGTGCCAGCAGCCATGGGGACAGTGATAATGAAAAACTGTTTTTT

J: TRBJ2-5
size: NA
length: 13
V: TRBV6-6
D: NA
CDR3: CASSPRWAETQYF
DNA: TGTGCCAGCAGTCCCCGATGGGCAGAGACCCAGTACTTC

J: TRBJ1-5
size: NA
length: 14
V: TRBV2
D: NA
CDR3: CASSGSDSNQPQHF
DNA: TGTGCCAGCAGTGGGAGCGATAGCAATCAGCCCCAGCATTTT

J: TRBJ1-2
size: few
length: 13
V: TRBV7-9
D: NA
CDR3: CASSQDSSYGYTF
DNA: TGTGCCAGCAGCCAAGACAGCTCCTATGGCTACACCTTC

J: TRBJ2-5
size: few
length: 14
V: TRBV25-1
D: NA
CDR3: CASSGSTVKETQYF
DNA: TGTGCCAGCAGTGGATCGACAGTTAAAGAGACCCAGTACTTC

J: TRBJ1-3
size: NA
length: 13
V: TRBV7-2
D: NA
CDR3: CASSLAHGNTIYF
DNA: TGTGCCAGCAGCTTAGCGCACGGAAACACCATATATTTT

J: TRBJ2-3
size: few
length: 14
V: TRBV5-4
D: NA
CDR3: CASSSKLSTDTQYF
DNA: TGTGCCAGCAGTTCAAAGCTAAGCACAGATACGCAGTATTTT

J: TRBJ2-1
size: NA
length: 13
V: TRBV4-2
D: NA
CDR3: CASSQDRQVEQFF
DNA: TGTGCCAGCAGCCAAGATCGTCAGGTTGAGCAGTTCTTC

J: TRBJ1-5
size: few
length: 13
V: TRBV7-2
D: NA
CDR3: CASSNRNNQPQHF
DNA: TGTGCCAGCAGCAATAGGAACAATCAGCCCCAGCATTTT

J: TRBJ1-1
size: NA
length: 15
V: TRBV4-2
D: NA
CDR3: CASSQRFGGGTEAFF
DNA: TGTGCCAGCAGCCAACGCTTCGGTGGTGGCACTGAAGCTTTCTTT

J: TRBJ1-1
size: few
length: 14
V: TRBV5-1
D: NA
CDR3: CAIHPGGGNTEAFF
DNA: TGCGCCATCCATCCAGGAGGGGGGAACACTGAAGCTTTCTTT

J: TRBJ2-4
size: few
length: 15
V: TRBV14
D: TRBD2
CDR3: CASSERGITKNIQYF
DNA: TGTGCCAGCAGCGAGCGGGGGATCACCAAAAACATTCAGTACTTC

J: TRBJ2-6
size: few
length: 16
V: TRBV7-3
D: NA
CDR3: CASSLTGGTGANVLTF
DNA: TGTGCCAGCAGCTTAACAGGAGGGACTGGGGCCAACGTCCTGACTTTC

J: TRBJ2-2
size: few
length: 15
V: TRBV11-2
D: NA
CDR3: CASSLHGILTGELFF
DNA: TGTGCCAGCAGCTTACACGGGATCCTCACCGGGGAGCTGTTTTTT

J: TRBJ2-3
size: many
length: 14
V: TRBV5-1
D: TRBD1
CDR3: CASSPTGATDTQYF
DNA: TGCGCCAGCAGCCCGACAGGGGCCACAGATACGCAGTATTTT

J: TRBJ1-5
size: NA
length: 12
V: TRBV3-1
D: NA
CDR3: CASSQIGQPQHF
DNA: TGTGCCAGCAGCCAAATAGGTCAGCCCCAGCATTTT

J: TRBJ2-2
size: NA
length: 15
V: TRBV3-1
D: NA
CDR3: CASSGGASNTGELFF
DNA: TGTGCCAGCAGCGGGGGGGCCTCGAACACCGGGGAGCTGTTTTTT

J: TRBJ2-1
size: many
length: 16
V: TRBV6-6
D: NA
CDR3: CASSYPGTTSDNEQFF
DNA: TGTGCCAGCAGTTACCCCGGGACGACCAGTGACAATGAGCAGTTCTTC

J: TRBJ1-4
size: NA
length: 16
V: TRBV5-5
D: NA
CDR3: CASSFGEGGTNEKLFF
DNA: TGTGCCAGCAGCTTCGGAGAGGGCGGAACTAATGAAAAACTGTTTTTT

J: TRBJ2-7
size: NA
length: 15
V: TRBV4-3
D: NA
CDR3: CASSQDILSPLAQYF
DNA: TGCGCCAGCAGCCAAGATATTTTAAGTCCCCTCGCGCAGTACTTC

J: TRBJ2-5
size: few
length: 15
V: TRBV4-3
D: NA
CDR3: CASSTRAEDKGTQYF
DNA: TGCGCCAGCAGCACCCGGGCCGAAGACAAAGGGACCCAGTACTTC

J: TRBJ2-3
size: NA
length: 13
V: TRBV29-1
D: TRBD1
CDR3: CSVRTGILDTQYF
DNA: TGCAGCGTTCGGACAGGGATTCTAGATACGCAGTATTTT

J: TRBJ2-4
size: many
length: 13
V: TRBV19
D: NA
CDR3: CASSGSGSGIQYF
DNA: TGTGCCAGTAGTGGCTCGGGGAGTGGCATTCAGTACTTC

J: TRBJ2-7
size: few
length: 14
V: TRBV5-1
D: TRBD2
CDR3: CASSLSGGHYEQYF
DNA: TGCGCCAGCAGCTTGAGCGGGGGACACTACGAGCAGTACTTC

J: TRBJ2-5
size: few
length: 12
V: TRBV24-1
D: NA
CDR3: CATSDLWETQYF
DNA: TGTGCCACCAGTGACTTGTGGGAGACCCAGTACTTC

J: TRBJ2-1
size: few
length: 13
V: TRBV20-1
D: NA
CDR3: CSARWTIYNEQFF
DNA: TGCAGTGCTAGGTGGACCATCTACAATGAGCAGTTCTTC

J: TRBJ2-5
size: many
length: 13
V: TRBV5-6
D: NA
CDR3: CASSLPAQETQYF
DNA: TGTGCCAGCAGCTTACCTGCCCAAGAGACCCAGTACTTC

J: TRBJ1-3
size: few
length: 17
V: TRBV6-5
D: NA
CDR3: CASSYSMQVSSGNTIYF
DNA: TGTGCCAGCAGTTACTCGATGCAGGTCTCATCTGGAAACACCATATATTTT

J: TRBJ1-6
size: NA
length: 15
V: TRBV2
D: NA
CDR3: CASSESQADNSPLHF
DNA: TGTGCCAGCAGTGAAAGTCAGGCAGATAATTCACCCCTCCACTTT

J: TRBJ1-5
size: NA
length: 12
V: TRBV20-1
D: NA
CDR3: CSARANSQPQHF
DNA: TGCAGTGCTAGGGCGAATAGTCAGCCCCAGCATTTT

J: TRBJ2-6
size: few
length: 16
V: TRBV27
D: NA
CDR3: CASSSTGISGANVLTF
DNA: TGTGCCAGCAGTTCCACAGGGATCTCTGGGGCCAACGTCCTGACTTTC

J: TRBJ2-1
size: many
length: 15
V: TRBV6-2/TRBV6-3
D: TRBD2
CDR3: CASSYVGGGADEQFF
DNA: TGTGCCAGCAGTTACGTCGGCGGGGGGGCGGATGAGCAGTTCTTC

J: TRBJ1-6
size: few
length: 12
V: TRBV20-1
D: NA
CDR3: CSASSLGSPLHF
DNA: TGCAGTGCTAGTAGTCTGGGTTCACCCCTCCACTTT

J: TRBJ1-2
size: NA
length: 17
V: TRBV5-1
D: NA
CDR3: CASSLGRKTGKNYGYTF
DNA: TGCGCCAGCAGCTTGGGCCGGAAAACAGGGAAAAACTATGGCTACACCTTC

J: TRBJ1-1
size: NA
length: 10
V: TRBV7-9
D: NA
CDR3: CASSDVYAFF
DNA: TGTGCCAGCAGTGACGTGTATGCTTTCTTT

J: TRBJ1-2
size: NA
length: 15
V: TRBV9
D: NA
CDR3: CASSARVQVNYGYTF
DNA: TGTGCCAGCAGCGCCCGGGTTCAGGTCAACTATGGCTACACCTTC

J: TRBJ1-1
size: NA
length: 14
V: TRBV5-4
D: NA
CDR3: CASSLEQTNTEAFF
DNA: TGTGCCAGCAGCTTGGAACAGACGAACACTGAAGCTTTCTTT

J: TRBJ2-3
size: NA
length: 17
V: TRBV2
D: TRBD1
CDR3: CASRGFRTTGGRDTQYF
DNA: TGTGCCAGCAGGGGATTCCGGACAACAGGGGGCAGGGATACGCAGTATTTT

J: TRBJ1-6
size: NA
length: 17
V: TRBV7-8
D: NA
CDR3: CASSLVASPRGNSPLHF
DNA: TGTGCCAGCAGCTTAGTGGCGAGTCCTAGGGGGAATTCACCCCTCCACTTT

J: TRBJ2-3
size: NA
length: 13
V: TRBV11-2
D: NA
CDR3: CASSPRGDGTQYF
DNA: TGTGCCAGCAGCCCCAGAGGTGATGGGACGCAGTATTTT

J: TRBJ1-1
size: NA
length: 13
V: TRBV6-1
D: NA
CDR3: CASSDRVYTEAFF
DNA: TGTGCCAGCAGTGACAGGGTCTACACTGAAGCTTTCTTT

J: TRBJ2-2
size: many
length: 15
V: TRBV28
D: NA
CDR3: CASSPGQFNAGELFF
DNA: TGTGCCAGCAGCCCCGGACAGTTTAACGCCGGGGAGCTGTTTTTT

J: TRBJ1-1
size: few
length: 14
V: TRBV7-9
D: NA
CDR3: CASSLGGTNTEAFF
DNA: TGTGCCAGCAGCTTAGGCGGAACGAACACTGAAGCTTTCTTT

J: TRBJ2-1
size: NA
length: 15
V: TRBV2
D: TRBD2
CDR3: CASSGLSGGSHEQFF
DNA: TGTGCCAGCAGTGGTCTTAGCGGGGGGTCACATGAGCAGTTCTTC

J: TRBJ1-5
size: few
length: 15
V: TRBV2
D: TRBD1
CDR3: CASSAVGQKNQPQHF
DNA: TGTGCCAGCAGTGCTGTGGGACAGAAAAATCAGCCCCAGCATTTT

J: TRBJ2-5
size: many
length: 17
V: TRBV4-3
D: NA
CDR3: CASSQDPRGGAEKTQYF
DNA: TGCGCCAGCAGCCAAGACCCTAGGGGGGGCGCCGAAAAGACCCAGTACTTC

J: TRBJ2-1
size: few
length: 14
V: TRBV11-2
D: TRBD2
CDR3: CASRPRLAVNEQFF
DNA: TGTGCCAGCCGCCCAAGGCTAGCGGTAAATGAGCAGTTCTTC

J: TRBJ2-5
size: NA
length: 16
V: TRBV5-1
D: TRBD2
CDR3: CASSPQIAGGQETQYF
DNA: TGCGCCAGCAGCCCCCAGATAGCGGGGGGACAAGAGACCCAGTACTTC